Each of the 2 T cell receptor beta chains below was sequenced from the same sample in a study of siplizumab effects on memory and regulatory T cells. Assay: immunoSEQ multiplex PCR; the TCRdb copy retains only in-frame clones and omits some. This sample has about 120,000 clones, with around 94% found just once. The specimen was non-Treg CD4+ T cells sorted from blood. These TCRs come from a human donor in good health.

This clone was picked up a small number of times. The V call is TRBV9, the J call TRBJ1-1; possibly TRBD1 for D (5 bases). The CDR3 spans 15 residues. CDR1 and CDR2 (germline): SGDLS, YYNGEE. V shed 0 bases and J shed 5 bases, with 14 bases lying between them. Written as DNA, the CDR3 is TGTGCCAGCAGCGTAGTTGGGGGGACGGGGACTGAAGCTTTCTTT. Its translation is CASSVVGGTGTEAFF.

This chain joins TRBV9 and TRBJ1-2, with D possibly TRBD1 on 6 matching bases. The germline V and J ends were trimmed by 2 bases and 3 bases, with 11 bases remaining between them. The CDR3 runs to 14 residues. The germline V gene encodes CDR1 SGDLS and CDR2 YYNGEE. The CDR3 DNA is TGTGCCAGCAGCGTTTCGAGGGGGGACTATGGCTACACCTTC. Amino acids: CASSVSRGDYGYTF.